The 5 T cell receptor beta chains in this list originate from one sample, sequenced in a study of response to subunit inactivated influenza vaccine (dated by TCRdb to the late 2010s). The library was prepared using RT-PCR. Sequencing took place on an Illumina HiSeq 2500. TCRdb applied fastp at Q25 and MiXCR to the public reads, then kept only in-frame beta chains. Under each unique CDR3 protein, matching rows form one entry showing the most common genes and DNA. The sample table records fewer than 800,000 distinct CDR3 sequences; roughly 14% of these occur just once. Of the sample, 9.5% to 13% falls within the top ten clones. The sequencing used PBMCs from blood, collected 11 to 12 days after vaccination. These receptors were obtained from a man in his forties or fifties who received an inactivated influenza vaccine. Donor details come from another sample of the same person, matched by shared clones.

A few counts support this clonotype. This sequence joins TRBV20-1 and TRBJ2-5; D assignment may be TRBD1 or TRBD2 (5 bases each). Germline loops: CDR1 DFQATT, CDR2 SNEGSKA (reference sequence). CDR3 size: 15 residues. Trimming removed 2 bases at V and 2 bases at J, with 15 bases between. CDR3 sequence: CSARTFGDGQETQYF. CDR3 nucleotide sequence: TGCAGTGCTAGAACCTTCGGGGACGGTCAAGAGACCCAGTACTTC.

This rearrangement joins TRBV5-6 to TRBJ2-3, with 7 nucleotides matching TRBD1. The V gene end was trimmed by 0 bases and the J gene end by 6 bases; junction bases not matched to a gene: 16. Per germline, CDR1 SGHDT and CDR2 YYEEEE. The CDR3 loop spans 18 amino acids. CDR3 loop: CASSLVKVDRRRADTQYF. The CDR3 bases are TGTGCCAGCAGCTTGGTCAAGGTGGACAGGCGAAGGGCTGATACGCAGTATTTT.

The CDR3 nucleotides are TGCAGTGCTATCAGGGGTTTGACTGAAGCTTTCTTT. The encoded protein is CSAIRGLTEAFF. The V call is TRBV20-1, the J call TRBJ1-1; possible D gene TRBD1, 6 bases. V was trimmed by 4 bases and J by 5 bases, leaving 11 bases between them. Germline CDR1 reads DFQATT; CDR2 reads SNEGSKA (reference sequence). The CDR3 length is 12 residues.

The gene calls are TRBV7-9 and TRBJ2-1; no firm D call. V lost 9 bases, J lost 0 bases, and 12 bases lay in between. The length of the CDR3 is 14 residues. In germline, CDR1 is SEHNR, CDR2 FQNEAQ (reference sequence). CDR3 bases: TGTGCCAGTCGGTGGGGAAGCTCCTACAATGAGCAGTTCTTC. It specifies CASRWGSSYNEQFF.

This clonotype has just a few counts. The chain joins TRBV5-6 to TRBJ2-7; 9 bases line up with TRBD2. Germline CDR1 reads SGHDT; CDR2 reads YYEEEE. Unmatched junction bases numbered 8, after V lost 3 bases and J lost 7 bases. This CDR3 is built from 14 residues. The CDR3 sequence is CASSSASGNREQYF. CDR3 sequence (DNA): TGTGCCAGCAGCTCAGCTAGCGGGAATCGGGAGCAGTACTTC.